This T cell receptor (beta chain) was sequenced in a study of T cells after yellow fever vaccination. This clonotype has ten or more counts. No antigen is known for it. Germline V CDR1 and CDR2: MDHEN, SYDVKM. The V segment lost 6 bases and the J segment 7 bases; nucleotides outside the gene matches: 3. The CDR3 loop spans 13 amino acids. Study conclusions and caveats: Overall, a small share of clonotypes was seen in both CD4 and CD8 compartments. Abundant clonotypes from the bulk population could have been carried over as contaminants into FACS-sorted repertoires.

TCR cDNA was made by 5'RACE template switching, adding a universal primer site and UMIs. TCRdb re-analysed the 5' RACE reads in MiXCR, keeping a single row per CDR3 protein. The data hold 300,000 to 350,000 distinct CDR3 sequences, with roughly 8.4% observed a single time. Sequenced material: PBMCs, taken around 45 days after the first yellow fever vaccination. This receptor was identified in a man aged 18 to 35 who received the YFV17D yellow fever vaccine. This chain uses TRBV28 with TRBJ1-5, with TRBD1 identical over 10 bases. In DNA form, the CDR3 reads TGTGCCAGCAGAGGACAGGGGGGACAGCCCCAGCATTTT. Encoded protein: CASRGQGGQPQHF.